The 8 T cell receptor beta chains presented below share a single source sample, sequenced in a study of T cell responses to AZD1222 COVID-19 vaccine. Sequencing was performed with immunoSEQ multiplex PCR; in TCRdb, only in-frame clones are kept and a portion is missing. The sample lists about 170,000 clones; around nine tenths were seen once. Sequencing used peripheral blood, obtained on day 0 of AZD1222 vaccination. These receptors all come from an adult in good health.

The V and J genes are TRBV5-1 and TRBJ2-1, with D unresolved. This CDR3 is 13 amino acids long. Germline CDR1 SGHRS, CDR2 YFSETQ. V gave up 3 bases and J gave up 6 bases, with 10 bases separating them. CDR3 in DNA: TGCGCCAGCAGCTCCGATTGGATCAATGAGCAGTTCTTC. It specifies CASSSDWINEQFF.

The rearrangement uses TRBV7-9 and TRBJ2-3; 7 bases are a match to TRBD2. CDR3 length equals 14 residues. Germline loops: CDR1 SEHNR, CDR2 FQNEAQ (reference sequence). V shed 4 bases and J 1 base; nucleotides not matched to a gene: 2. CDR3 region: CASSSGLGTDTQYF. The CDR3 nucleotides are TGTGCCAGCAGCTCAGGACTAGGCACAGATACGCAGTATTTT.

The CDR3 spells CASSLGAMGGTGYGYTF. The CDR3 coding sequence is TGTGCCAGCAGTTTAGGCGCGATGGGGGGGACTGGCTATGGCTACACCTTC. V is TRBV28 and J is TRBJ1-2; tentative D call: TRBD1 (5 bases). Germline CDR1 and CDR2: MDHEN and SYDVKM. The germline V and J ends were trimmed by 2 bases and 4 bases, with 20 bases remaining between them. The CDR3 extends over 17 amino acids.

A single count supports this clone. This chain connects TRBV4-3 to TRBJ2-7, with 9 bases matching TRBD1. Germline assignment: CDR1 LGHNA and CDR2 YSLEER. V was clipped by 0 bases and J by 5 bases; unmatched bases: 5. The CDR3 has 15 amino acids. This CDR3 is CASSQDRDRANEQYF. The CDR3 nucleotides are TGCGCCAGCAGCCAAGACCGGGACAGGGCAAACGAGCAGTACTTC.

This clone appeared a single time. This chain joins TRBV9 and TRBJ2-1, with D hard to call. V lost 5 bases and J lost 7, with 16 bases in between. Per the germline V gene, CDR1 is SGDLS and CDR2 is YYNGEE. The CDR3 totals 14 residues. The CDR3 region has the DNA TGTGCCAGCAGTTTATCACCGACTGGGAATGAGCAGTTCTTC. Its translation is CASSLSPTGNEQFF.

V usage is TRBV4-2 and J usage is TRBJ1-5; maybe TRBD1 (5 bases). Germline CDR1 is LGHNA and CDR2 is YNFKEQ. CDR3 length: 15 amino acids. Trimming took 4 bases from V and 7 from J, leaving 17 bases between them. The CDR3 nucleotides are TGTGCCAGCAGCCTAGACGGGGGTTTAGGACAGCCCCAGCATTTT. Residues: CASSLDGGLGQPQHF.

This chain links TRBV10-3 with TRBJ1-3; D may be TRBD1 (6 bases). The V gene's germline CDR1 is ENHRY and CDR2 SYGVKD. CDR3 size: 14 residues. Trimming took 10 bases from V and 2 from J, leaving 15 bases between them. The CDR3 here is CATAFGGTGNTIYF. CDR3 coding DNA: TGTGCCACCGCCTTCGGGGGCACTGGAAACACCATATATTTT.

This clone showed up just a few times. The chain has TRBV19 and TRBJ1-4; D gene unclear. The CDR3 contains 16 residues. V lost 7 bases to trimming and J lost 2 bases, with 17 bases between them. The germline CDR1 and CDR2 sequences are LNHDA and SQIVND (reference sequence). CDR3 loop: CASMGSQSRTNEKLFF. The CDR3 region has the DNA TGTGCCAGTATGGGGAGTCAGAGCCGTACTAATGAAAAACTGTTTTTT.